Shown below are 21 T cell receptor beta chains from a single sample sequenced in a study of tumor and adjacent non-tumor tissue in lung cancer. No cell sorting was done before RNA was extracted from the tissue. This non-tumor lung sample came from over 3 cm beyond the tumor edge. The library came from three nested PCR rounds adapted from ARM-PCR protocols. TCRdb redid the calling of the multiplex PCR reads with MiXCR, one entry per CDR3 protein. The sample has over 80,000 distinct CDR3 sequences, 76% seen once. What was sequenced was distant non-tumor lung tissue. These receptors were taken from a woman in her 50s with non-small cell lung cancer.

This clonotype was found once. Here the CDR3 omits its conserved ending phenylalanine or tryptophan, so a read error is the likely source. The V call is TRBV12-3 or TRBV12-4, the J call TRBJ2-6; no clear D gene. V gave up 6 bases and J gave up 2 bases, with 14 bases separating them. CDR3 length: 16 amino acids. CDR3 protein: CASSRVPQTGANVLTL. For the CDR3, the DNA is TGTGCCAGCAGCCGTGTCCCGCAAACTGGGGCCAACGTCCTGACTTTA.

For this clonotype: No conserved phenylalanine or tryptophan is present at the end of the CDR3, so a read error is the likely explanation. The chain has TRBV11-2 and TRBJ2-7; 9 bases map to TRBD1. The CDR3 length is 15 residues. After removal of 5 bases from V and 10 bases from J, the junction contained 15 bases not matched to a gene. Per the germline V gene, CDR1 is SGHAT and CDR2 is FQNNGV. The CDR3 DNA reads as TGTGCCAGCAGCACCGGGACAGGGCGCACCTGCGGACAGTACATC. Protein sequence: CASSTGTGRTCGQYI.

With regard to this clonotype: At one end, the junction sequence differs from germline, possibly due to a read error. This chain joins TRBV11-2 and TRBJ1-1; no definite D call. From germline, CDR1 is SGHAT and CDR2 FQNNGV. This CDR3 has 11 residues. The CDR3 region is CANSLNTEASF. CDR3 coding DNA: TGTGCCAACAGCTTGAACACTGAAGCTTCCTTT.

This clonotype was observed at least ten times. The rearrangement links TRBV10-3 to TRBJ2-1, with no clear D. Trimming pared 0 bases from V and 6 bases from J, leaving 9 bases between. Per the germline V gene, CDR1 is ENHRY and CDR2 is SYGVKD. CDR3 length: 14 amino acids. CDR3 region: CAISESDNLNEQFF. The CDR3 nucleotides are TGTGCCATCAGTGAGTCAGACAACCTCAATGAGCAGTTCTTC.

Note on this clonotype: An end of the junction differs from the germline gene, which may be a read error. V is TRBV29-1 and J is TRBJ2-3; tentatively, D is TRBD1 (5 bases). The J call may be wrong; the DNA end is better matched by TRBJ1-5. The CDR3 loop spans 12 amino acids. Germline-derived CDR1 and CDR2 are SQVTM and ANQGSEA. Here the CDR3 reads CNVVLTAYTQHF. As DNA, the CDR3 is TGCAACGTTGTTTTGACAGCATATACGCAGCATTTT.

The chain carries TRBV24-1 and TRBJ2-1, with D unclear. Germline V lookup: CDR1 KGHDR, CDR2 SFDVKD. V lost 5 bases and J lost 0, with 13 bases in between. The CDR3 is made up of 16 amino acids. CDR3 protein: CATSAEGRISYNEQFF. The CDR3 coding sequence is TGTGCCACCAGTGCGGAAGGGCGTATCTCCTACAATGAGCAGTTCTTC.

This clonotype was detected a few times. The CDR3 does not close with the conserved phenylalanine or tryptophan, likely indicating a read error. The J gene is TRBJ2-5, the V gene TRBV29-1; the D gene could be TRBD1 or TRBD2 (5 bases each). CDR1 is SQVTM and CDR2 is ANQGSEA in the germline V gene. The CDR3 is 13 residues long. The CDR3 DNA follows: TGTAGCGTGGCGAAGGGGTCGGGGGAGACCCAGTACTCC. Translation: CSVAKGSGETQYS.

This sequence joins TRBV12-3 or TRBV12-4 and TRBJ2-2; TRBD2 is a possible D gene (5 bases). V gave up 5 bases and J gave up 7 bases, with 20 bases separating them. The CDR3 is 16 residues long. The CDR3 nucleotides are TGTGCCAGCAGTGCTGGACTTGCGGGTTTTGGCGGGGAGCTGTTTTTT. Protein product: CASSAGLAGFGGELFF.

A word on this clonotype: Lacking the conserved final phenylalanine or tryptophan, this CDR3 likely reflects a read error. The chain combines TRBV29-1 with TRBJ1-4; D ambiguous. From germline, CDR1 is SQVTM and CDR2 ANQGSEA. The CDR3 has 12 residues. The chain's CDR3 is CSVGRPREKLFS. Written as DNA, the CDR3 is TGCAGCGTTGGTCGCCCGAGGGAAAAGCTGTTTTCT.

As for this clonotype: The junction differs from germline at one of its ends, possibly a read error. V and J are TRBV4-1 and TRBJ2-7; 7 bases line up with TRBD1. CDR3 length equals 17 residues. Germline V gives CDR1 MGHRA, CDR2 YSYEKL. CDR3 nucleotides: TGCGCCAGCAACCAAGCGTCCGCAACAGGGGTCGGCTATGATCAGTACTTC. Translating gives CASNQASATGVGYDQYF.

This clonotype was found once. As DNA, the CDR3 is TGTGCTAGTGGTTTGCGGGTGCGTCATACTGAAGCTTTCTTT. Residues: CASGLRVRHTEAFF. This rearrangement joins TRBV12-5 to TRBJ1-1; D ambiguous. Germline lookup yields CDR1 LGHNT and CDR2 FRNRAP. The CDR3 spans 14 residues. Between the trimmed V and J ends, which lost 2 bases and 5 bases, there was a span of 12 bases.

On this clonotype itself: At one end the junction does not follow the germline gene, possibly because of a read error. The chain links TRBV29-1 to TRBJ2-3; TRBD1 might be the D (5 bases). Germline-derived CDR1 and CDR2 are SQVTM and ANQGSEA. This CDR3 spans 12 amino acids. CDR3 coding DNA: TGCAGCGCTATTTTGACAGCAGATACGCAGTATTTC. It codes for CSAILTADTQYF.

The rearrangement uses TRBV4-2 and TRBJ2-5; D is unclear. Looked up from germline, CDR1 is LGHNA and CDR2 is YNFKEQ. The CDR3 length is 15 residues. Trimming left V 1 base short and J 1 base short, with 10 bases between. The CDR3 sequence: CASSQVPVGQETQYF. In DNA form, the CDR3 reads TGTGCCAGCAGCCAAGTTCCAGTGGGCCAAGAGACCCAGTACTTC.

A remark on this clonotype: At one end the junction does not follow the germline gene, possibly because of a read error. The rearrangement joins TRBV12-3 or TRBV12-4 to TRBJ2-3, with 8 bases matching TRBD2. The CDR3 sequence is 15 residues long. CDR3 coding DNA: TGTGCCATCAGTCAAACTAGCGGTAGCACAGATATGCAGTATTTT. Amino acid sequence: CAISQTSGSTDMQYF.

Notes on this clonotype: The conserved closing phenylalanine or tryptophan is absent in this CDR3, likely reflecting a read error. No DNA is shown, since the ends of the CDR3 on it are uncertain; the CDR3 is the one TCRdb lists. The chain recombines TRBV29-1 with TRBJ2-1; the table names TRBD2, a call not compared with the DNA. Counting both end residues, the CDR3 totals 16 amino acids. Germline V lookup: CDR1 SQVTM, CDR2 ANQGSEA. Here the CDR3 reads CSVHSWTSGSSFERFL.

This chain uses TRBV4-1 with TRBJ1-5; the D gene is possibly TRBD2 (5 bases). The DNA end lines up better with TRBJ2-3; the J call may be wrong. This CDR3 is 15 amino acids long. Looked up from germline, CDR1 is MGHRA and CDR2 is YSYEKL. The CDR3 is CASRQVPGSNQPQYF. The CDR3 nucleotides read TGCGCCAGTAGACAAGTTCCGGGGTCCAATCAGCCCCAGTATTTT.

In this sample, this clonotype turned up once. The rearrangement joins TRBV28 to TRBJ2-7; the D call may be TRBD1 or TRBD2 (5 bases each). With 6 bases removed from V and 4 bases from J, the gap between germline ends came to 19 bases. Germline-derived CDR1 and CDR2 are MDHEN and SYDVKM. The CDR3 is 15 residues long. The CDR3 reads CASSWARGSPYEQYF. CDR3 DNA: TGTGCCAGCAGCTGGGCCCGGGGCAGCCCTTACGAGCAGTACTTC. Using reference TRBV28 and TRBJ2-7 for the parts outside the CDR3, the full variable domain is DVKVTQSSRYLVKRTGEKVFLECVQDMDHENMFWYRQDPGLGLRLIYFSYDVKMKEKGDIPEGYSVSREKKERFSLILESASTNQTSMYLCASSWARGSPYEQYFGPGTRLTVT.

Comment on this clonotype: The junction differs from germline at one of its ends, possibly a read error. CDR3 nucleotide sequence: TGTGCGAGCAGCCTGAGTGGATGCACCGGGGAGCTGTTTTTT. Protein sequence: CASSLSGCTGELFF. The genes are TRBV11-3 and TRBJ2-2, with unresolved D. Germline CDR1 reads SGHNT; CDR2 reads YENEEA. The CDR3 is made up of 14 amino acids.

With respect to this clonotype: This CDR3 fails to terminate in the conserved phenylalanine or tryptophan, so it likely reflects a read error. J is TRBJ1-6 and V is TRBV5-1; D ambiguous. This CDR3 has 15 residues. Per germline, CDR1 SGHRS and CDR2 YFSETQ. The CDR3 here is CANSLVWTVNSPLHI. The CDR3 nucleotides are TGCGCCAACAGCTTGGTCTGGACGGTAAATTCACCCCTCCACATT.

This chain links TRBV29-1 with TRBJ2-7, with D tentatively TRBD1 or TRBD2 (5 bases each). Germline values: CDR1 SQVTM, CDR2 ANQGSEA. Trimming removed 7 bases from V and 5 bases from J, with 18 bases in between. This CDR3 is built from 13 residues. The CDR3 loop is CSAHRDGKDEQYF. CDR3 in DNA: TGCAGCGCTCATCGGGACGGGAAAGACGAGCAGTACTTC.

This clonotype was counted many times. This rearrangement joins TRBV20-1 to TRBJ1-3; D perhaps matches TRBD1 (5 bases). Per germline, CDR1 DFQATT and CDR2 SNEGSKA (reference sequence). Deletions cut 6 bases from V and 2 bases from J, with 29 bases between. This CDR3 has 19 residues. The CDR3 region has the DNA TGCAGTGCCCCTAACTCGGGAGGTGCAGGGAGAATTACTGGAAACACCATATATTTT. It translates to CSAPNSGGAGRITGNTIYF.